The 20 T cell receptor beta chains below come from one sample, sequenced in a study of neurological immune-mediated disorders. TCRdb processed the 5' RACE reads anew with MiXCR; each CDR3 protein has one entry. The sample yields about 65,000 distinct CDR3 sequences, 3.5% to 4.5% seen once. The specimen sequenced was PBMCs. The receptor set was obtained from a man in his forties or fifties with multiple sclerosis.

This clonotype was found many times. The genes are TRBV5-1 and TRBJ2-1; maybe TRBD2 (6 bases). V gave up 3 bases and J gave up 7 bases, with 20 bases separating them. The germline V gene encodes CDR1 SGHRS and CDR2 YFSETQ. This CDR3 is built from 16 residues. Here the CDR3 reads CASSWRLGGVGNEQFF. CDR3 DNA sequence: TGCGCCAGCAGCTGGCGACTAGGTGGCGTTGGGAATGAGCAGTTCTTC.

For the CDR3, the DNA is TGTGCCAGCAGCCCCGACGGCGTTAGCAATCAGCCCCAGCATTTT. Its translation: CASSPDGVSNQPQHF. This chain connects TRBV7-9 to TRBJ1-5, with no clear D. Germline values: CDR1 SEHNR, CDR2 FQNEAQ (reference sequence). The V end was cut by 5 bases, the J end by 0 bases, with 11 bases between. The CDR3 contains 15 residues.

Many counts were recorded for this clonotype. The chain recombines TRBV20-1 with TRBJ1-5, with 10 bases lining up with TRBD1. The CDR3 sequence is 14 residues long. Germline V CDR1 and CDR2: DFQATT, SNEGSKA (reference sequence). The V segment lost 6 bases and the J segment 7 bases; nucleotides outside the gene matches: 9. CDR3 coding DNA: TGCAGTGCAAGGGGACAGGGGCGGAGGCAGCCCCAGCATTTT. Translated, it gives CSARGQGRRQPQHF.

This clonotype showed up many times. V is TRBV4-1 and J is TRBJ2-1, with 7 bases lining up with TRBD2. The junction had 15 bases not matched to a gene; V was cut back by 2 bases and J by 8 bases. The CDR3 loop spans 17 amino acids. Germline V gives CDR1 MGHRA, CDR2 YSYEKL. The CDR3 nucleotides read TGCGCCAGCAGCCAAAACCGCCGGACTAGGGGTGGCGATGAGCAGTTCTTC. It codes for CASSQNRRTRGGDEQFF.

The rearrangement joins TRBV7-8 to TRBJ2-7, with TRBD1 matching 8 bases. The CDR3 sequence is 17 residues long. Germline loops: CDR1 SGHVS, CDR2 FQNEAQ. V lost 4 bases and J lost 3; bases outside the gene matches: 14. The CDR3 here is CASSSRGTRQGSYEQYV. Here the CDR3 DNA reads TGTGCCAGCAGCTCGCGAGGAACCAGACAGGGGAGCTACGAGCAGTACGTC.

This clonotype was seen at least ten times. The chain couples TRBV10-2 to TRBJ2-1; 7 bases line up with TRBD1. The CDR3 runs to 15 residues. Germline CDR1 is WSHSY and CDR2 is SAAADI. V was clipped by 2 bases and J by 2 bases; unmatched bases: 3. CDR3 nucleotides: TGCGCCAGCAGTGAGGACAGGGTCGCCTACAATGAGCAGTTCTTC. Its translation: CASSEDRVAYNEQFF.

This clonotype was observed at least ten times. This chain connects TRBV4-2 to TRBJ1-4, with unresolved D. This CDR3 region has 15 residues. The germline V gene has CDR1 LGHNA and CDR2 YNFKEQ. V was clipped by 1 base and J by 7 bases, with 13 bases between them. DNA for the CDR3: TGTGCCAGCAGCCAAGTCCAGACTGGCGGTGAAAAACTGTTTTTT. It encodes CASSQVQTGGEKLFF.

This clonotype was recorded a few times. The chain uses TRBV6-5 and TRBJ2-3; 8 bases are a match to TRBD1. Losses at the gene ends were 2 bases for V and 4 bases for J; bases not matched to a gene: 8. The germline CDR1 and CDR2 sequences are MNHEY and SVGAGI. The CDR3 contains 16 residues. The CDR3 region is CASSYAGQAAADTQYF. DNA for the CDR3: TGTGCCAGCAGTTACGCGGGACAGGCCGCCGCAGATACGCAGTATTTT.

This clonotype has a count of ten or more. The chain uses TRBV18 and TRBJ2-1; D is perhaps TRBD2 (5 bases). The V end was cut by 3 bases, the J end by 6 bases, with 12 bases between. Germline values: CDR1 KGHSH, CDR2 LQKENI. The CDR3 has 14 amino acids. The CDR3 bases are TGTGCCAGCTCACCCGGGAATGTTGGCAATGAGCAGTTCTTC. It encodes CASSPGNVGNEQFF.

This clonotype was seen at least ten times. The chain uses TRBV5-6 and TRBJ2-2; maybe TRBD2 (6 bases). V dropped 3 bases and J dropped 0 bases, with 12 bases sitting between them. The CDR3 totals 16 residues. Germline assignment: CDR1 SGHDT and CDR2 YYEEEE. DNA for the CDR3: TGTGCCAGCAGCTCCCCGGGACTCACGAACACCGGGGAGCTGTTTTTT. It encodes CASSSPGLTNTGELFF.

This clonotype appeared many times. The V call is TRBV28, the J call TRBJ1-4; D is possibly TRBD1 (6 bases). Looked up from germline, CDR1 is MDHEN and CDR2 is SYDVKM. The CDR3 totals 15 residues. V was trimmed by 6 bases and J by 3 bases, leaving 14 bases between them. CDR3 sequence: CASSRQVTANEKLFF. The CDR3 DNA sequence: TGTGCCAGCAGCCGACAGGTGACCGCTAATGAAAAACTGTTTTTT. Together with reference TRBV28 and TRBJ1-4, the CDR3 gives the full variable domain: DVKVTQSSRYLVKRTGEKVFLECVQDMDHENMFWYRQDPGLGLRLIYFSYDVKMKEKGDIPEGYSVSREKKERFSLILESASTNQTSMYLCASSRQVTANEKLFFGSGTQLSVL.

This clonotype was seen many times. The rearrangement joins TRBV28 to TRBJ1-5; no firm D call. CDR1 is MDHEN, CDR2 SYDVKM, per germline. CDR3 length: 15 residues. V was pared by 6 bases and J by 0 bases, with 12 bases between. The CDR3 DNA is TGTGCCAGCAGACGCAGAATCGGTAGCAATCAGCCCCAGCATTTT. Encoded protein: CASRRRIGSNQPQHF.

This clonotype came up many times. The chain couples TRBV20-1 to TRBJ2-1; 8 nucleotides line up with TRBD2. Looked up from germline, CDR1 is DFQATT and CDR2 is SNEGSKA (reference sequence). This CDR3 is built from 17 residues. V lost 3 bases to trimming and J lost 3 bases; unmatched junction nucleotides: 13. CDR3 in DNA: TGCAGTGCTAGGGTTAGCGGGGACCTAACGAGCTACAATGAGCAGTTCTTC. Translating it yields CSARVSGDLTSYNEQFF.

In the case of this clonotype: The junction departs from germline at one end; a sequencing error may be responsible. This rearrangement joins TRBV12-3 or TRBV12-4 to TRBJ1-6, with D maybe TRBD1 (5 bases). The CDR3 length is 13 residues. For the CDR3, the DNA is TGTGCCAGCAGGGGACCTCCCGCTTCACCCCTCAACTTT. This codes for CASRGPPASPLNF.

This clonotype was counted at least ten times. The chain uses TRBV7-9 and TRBJ2-2, with a tentative D call TRBD2 (7 bases). The V and J ends lost 8 bases and 6 bases respectively, with 13 bases between them. Germline assignment: CDR1 SEHNR and CDR2 FQNEAQ (reference sequence). The CDR3 has 13 amino acids. This chain's CDR3 is CASEGGPAGELFF. CDR3 DNA sequence: TGTGCCAGCGAGGGGGGGCCCGCCGGGGAGCTGTTTTTT.

Ten or more counts support this clonotype. The rearrangement joins TRBV5-8 to TRBJ2-2; no reliable D call. CDR1 is SGHTS and CDR2 is YDEGEE in the germline V gene. V was clipped by 4 bases and J by 0 bases, with 7 bases between them. The CDR3 length is 14 residues. CDR3 protein: CASSLGANTGELFF. CDR3 sequence (DNA): TGTGCCAGCAGCCTTGGGGCGAACACCGGGGAGCTGTTTTTT. The full variable domain, with the rest looked up from reference TRBV5-8 and TRBJ2-2, is EAGVTQSPTHLIKTRGQQATLRCSPISGHTSVYWYQQALGLGLQFLLWYDEGEERNRGNFPPRFSGRQFPNYSSELNVNALELEDSALYLCASSLGANTGELFFGEGSRLTVL.

There are many counts of this clonotype. This chain joins TRBV5-1 and TRBJ2-5; no clear D gene. The CDR3 loop spans 13 amino acids. Trimming removed 4 bases at V and 3 bases at J, with 10 bases between. Germline V gene sequence: CDR1 SGHRS, CDR2 YFSETQ. In DNA, the CDR3 is TGCGCCAGCAGCCCCGACTGGAAAGAGACCCAGTACTTC. Its protein is CASSPDWKETQYF. The full variable domain, its missing parts supplied by reference TRBV5-1 and TRBJ2-5, is KAGVTQTPRYLIKTRGQQVTLSCSPISGHRSVSWYQQTPGQGLQFLFEYFSETQRNKGNFPGRFSGRQFSNSRSEMNVSTLELGDSALYLCASSPDWKETQYFGPGTRLLVL.

This clonotype was observed many times. The chain couples TRBV28 to TRBJ2-2; no firm D call. There are 12 residues in the CDR3. Trimming removed 3 bases at V and 3 bases at J, with 2 bases between. Germline-derived CDR1 and CDR2 are MDHEN and SYDVKM. The CDR3 DNA sequence: TGTGCCAGCAGTTTTTACACCGGGGAGCTGTTTTTT. Translated, it gives CASSFYTGELFF. Filled out from reference TRBV28 and TRBJ2-2, the complete variable domain reads DVKVTQSSRYLVKRTGEKVFLECVQDMDHENMFWYRQDPGLGLRLIYFSYDVKMKEKGDIPEGYSVSREKKERFSLILESASTNQTSMYLCASSFYTGELFFGEGSRLTVL.

This clonotype was recorded many times. This rearrangement joins TRBV20-1 to TRBJ2-5; 10 bases are a match to TRBD1. The CDR3 extends over 14 amino acids. J was trimmed by 4 bases and V by 6 bases; bases with no gene match: 8. Germline CDR1 reads DFQATT; CDR2 reads SNEGSKA (reference sequence). Here the CDR3 reads CSASDRGLLETQYF. The CDR3 DNA sequence: TGCAGTGCCTCCGACAGGGGGCTCTTAGAGACCCAGTACTTC.

There are many counts of this clonotype. This chain joins TRBV7-2 and TRBJ2-7; D remains ambiguous. V lost 2 bases to trimming and J lost 3 bases, with 5 bases between them. CDR1 SGHTA and CDR2 FQGNSA come from the germline V gene. The CDR3 is 12 residues long. The CDR3 DNA sequence: TGTGCCAGCAGCTTAAAGAGCTACGAGCAGTACTTC. It translates to CASSLKSYEQYF.